This entry lists 9 T cell receptor beta chains sequenced from one sample in a study of PD-1 blockade in classical Hodgkin lymphoma. Autologous stem cell transplantation was followed by relapse in every patient, and brentuximab vedotin exposure varied. Sequencing was performed with immunoSEQ multiplex PCR; in TCRdb, only in-frame clones are kept and a portion is missing. The profile shows around 100,000 clones, 85% to 90% of them singletons. The starting material was peripheral blood mononuclear cells (PBMCs), obtained before the second cycle of nivolumab. Receptor source: a human donor with classical Hodgkin lymphoma.

The table lists this clone with a few counts. The V call is TRBV27, the J call TRBJ1-6; no reliable D call. This CDR3 has 12 amino acids. Trimming cost V 6 bases and J 7 bases, with 7 bases left between them. CDR1 is MNHEY, CDR2 SMNVEV, per germline (reference sequence). The CDR3 bases are TGTGCCAGCAGGGGCGGGAATTCACCCCTCCACTTT. This gives the protein CASRGGNSPLHF.

The chain couples TRBV19 to TRBJ2-3; D gene uncertain. CDR3 length: 16 amino acids. Germline V gene data show CDR1 as LNHDA and CDR2 as SQIVND (reference sequence). V gave up 5 bases and J gave up 1 base, with 16 bases separating them. For the CDR3, the DNA is TGTGCCAGTAGTCCAACCAGTGTAAGTGGCACAGATACGCAGTATTTT. Protein: CASSPTSVSGTDTQYF.

The rearrangement links TRBV28 to TRBJ2-3; tentatively, D is TRBD2 (6 bases). Between the trimmed V and J ends, which lost 3 bases and 6 bases, there was a span of 10 bases. CDR3 size: 13 residues. Looked up from germline, CDR1 is MDHEN and CDR2 is SYDVKM. The CDR3 is CASSFGGEDTQYF. For the CDR3, the DNA is TGTGCCAGCAGTTTTGGCGGGGAGGATACGCAGTATTTT.

This clone was observed a handful of times. The chain joins TRBV6-5 to TRBJ1-5; 7 bases map to TRBD1. Per the germline V gene, CDR1 is MNHEY and CDR2 is SVGAGI. The CDR3 sequence is 13 residues long. V lost 5 bases, J lost 8 bases, and 6 bases stayed unmatched. The CDR3 loop is CASSTGQIEPQHF. CDR3 nucleotides: TGTGCCAGCAGTACGGGACAGATTGAGCCCCAGCATTTT.

The chain carries TRBV5-8 and TRBJ2-2; a weak D match, TRBD2 (6 bases). CDR1 is SGHTS and CDR2 is YDEGEE in the germline V gene. V lost 2 bases and J lost 5, with 13 bases in between. This CDR3 contains 15 residues. The CDR3 DNA reads as TGTGCCAGCAGCTTTCGACGGGGGAGGACCGGGGAGCTGTTTTTT. Its translation: CASSFRRGRTGELFF.

The chain joins TRBV6-4 to TRBJ1-4; possible D gene TRBD1, 6 bases. Trimming removed 3 bases at V and 3 bases at J, with 8 bases between. The length of the CDR3 is 14 residues. Germline V gives CDR1 MRHNA, CDR2 SNTAGT. CDR3 sequence: CASSEAGANEKLFF. DNA of the CDR3: TGTGCCAGCAGTGAGGCAGGGGCTAATGAAAAACTGTTTTTT.

The chain carries TRBV6-5 and TRBJ1-2; D is undetermined. Germline V lookup: CDR1 MNHEY, CDR2 SVGAGI. The CDR3 spans 15 residues. Trimming cost V 2 bases and J 4 bases, with 14 bases left between them. This CDR3 reads CASSYNGQLGYGYTF. The CDR3 DNA sequence: TGTGCCAGCAGTTACAATGGTCAGCTTGGCTATGGCTACACCTTC.

The chain employs TRBV15 and TRBJ1-3; D is possibly TRBD1 (6 bases). This CDR3 is built from 16 residues. V was trimmed by 4 bases and J by 4 bases, leaving 17 bases between them. Germline lookup yields CDR1 LNHNV and CDR2 YYDKDF (reference sequence). Written as DNA, the CDR3 is TGTGCCACCAGCAAAGGGGGTGTGGGACTGGGAAACACCATATATTTT. Amino acids: CATSKGGVGLGNTIYF.

The genes are TRBV5-1 and TRBJ2-3; 9 bases line up with TRBD2. V was pared by 3 bases and J by 1 base, with 3 bases of the junction left unmatched. Per the germline V gene, CDR1 is SGHRS and CDR2 is YFSETQ. CDR3 size: 15 residues. CDR3 region: CASSSSGERTDTQYF. The CDR3 bases are TGCGCCAGCAGCTCTAGCGGGGAGCGCACAGATACGCAGTATTTT. Full variable domain (outside the CDR3, taken from reference TRBV5-1 and TRBJ2-3): KAGVTQTPRYLIKTRGQQVTLSCSPISGHRSVSWYQQTPGQGLQFLFEYFSETQRNKGNFPGRFSGRQFSNSRSEMNVSTLELGDSALYLCASSSSGERTDTQYFGPGTRLTVL.